The 2 T cell receptor beta chains reported below all come from one sample, sequenced in a study of T cell responses to AZD1222 COVID-19 vaccine. Sequenced by immunoSEQ multiplex PCR; TCRdb stores in-frame clones only, minus some. The sample contains around 140,000 clones, 93% of which appear only once. The sample consisted of peripheral blood, taken on day 0 of AZD1222 vaccination. The receptors shown here come from an adult in good health.

This clone has just one count. The rearrangement joins TRBV7-2 to TRBJ2-2; 9 bases are a match to TRBD1. V lost 5 bases, J lost 7 bases, and 8 bases stayed unmatched. Germline V gene sequence: CDR1 SGHTA, CDR2 FQGNSA. This CDR3 region has 15 residues. The CDR3 region has the DNA TGTGCCAGCAGCGAAAAACAGGGGGCAGACGGGGAGCTGTTTTTT. It codes for CASSEKQGADGELFF.

The V and J genes are TRBV5-1 and TRBJ2-3; D might be TRBD2 (6 bases). Trimming left V 1 base short and J 2 bases short, with 14 bases between. This CDR3 is built from 16 residues. Germline assignment: CDR1 SGHRS and CDR2 YFSETQ. The CDR3 sequence: CASSLSGVTNTDTQYF. The CDR3 DNA reads as TGCGCCAGCAGCTTGTCGGGAGTCACCAACACAGATACGCAGTATTTT.